This T cell receptor (beta chain) derives from a study of shared clonotypes between healthy human individuals. Profiling relied on immunoSEQ multiplex PCR, and the TCRdb table lists in-frame clones only, not all of them. The data show approximately 640,000 clones, 72% seen once. CDR1 and CDR2 from the germline V gene are ENHRY and SYGVKD. The CDR3 is 17 residues long. V lost 2 bases, J lost 11 bases, and 27 bases lay in between. This receptor was identified in a woman in her twenties or thirties in good health. This chain uses TRBV10-3 with TRBJ1-1, with D hard to call. Sequenced material: memory CD4+ T cells sorted from blood. As to subset: CD45RA-negative fraction. The chain's CDR3 is CAISEIGGFKSTPSAFF. The CDR3 region has the DNA TGTGCCATCAGTGAGATCGGTGGGTTTAAGAGCACACCGTCCGCTTTCTTT.